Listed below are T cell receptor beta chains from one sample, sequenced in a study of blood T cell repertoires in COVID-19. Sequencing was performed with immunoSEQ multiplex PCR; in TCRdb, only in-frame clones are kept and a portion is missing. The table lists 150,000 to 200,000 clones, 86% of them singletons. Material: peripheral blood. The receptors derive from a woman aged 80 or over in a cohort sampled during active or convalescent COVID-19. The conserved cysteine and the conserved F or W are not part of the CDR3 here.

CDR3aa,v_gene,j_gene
ASSPQVGGWGNTEAF,TRBV5-4,TRBJ1-1
ASSLPGQGLNIQY,TRBV11-3,TRBJ2-4
ASSQGQGRIETQY,TRBV3-1/TRBV3-2,TRBJ2-5
ASSLGQGAGAF,TRBV7-9,TRBJ1-1
SGRQGATNTEAF,TRBV29-1,TRBJ1-1
ASSLPGLSNNEQF,TRBV28,TRBJ2-1
ASSPTSGRAKYTQY,TRBV7-2,TRBJ2-3
ASSVTSGIRETQY,TRBV5-1,TRBJ2-5
ASREDRGSNQPQH,TRBV2,TRBJ1-5
ASSPGQAPPGELF,TRBV4-3,TRBJ2-2
AADSIITYEQY,TRBV6-5,TRBJ2-7
ASSLPGQRDTQY,TRBV27,TRBJ2-3
ASSLGGSDNSPLH,TRBV3-1/TRBV3-2,TRBJ1-6
ASSQERRGIAF,TRBV3-1/TRBV3-2,TRBJ1-1
AWSQTENNQPQH,TRBV30,TRBJ1-5
ASRTWAINPDSRELF,TRBV27,TRBJ2-2
ASSIKAGGVTGELF,TRBV19,TRBJ2-2